The T cell receptor beta chain under discussion was sequenced for a study of blood T cell repertoires in COVID-19. Study overall: PBMCs, B-cell-depleted T cells, or T cells provided the cDNA or gDNA that made up the material.

CDR1 and CDR2 from the germline V gene are MGHRA and YSYEKL. Unmatched junction bases numbered 10, after V lost 9 bases and J lost 0 bases. This CDR3 region has 15 residues. In the original processing: Amplification of reference gene primers provided the estimated nucleated cell counts. The repertoire was sequenced with immunoSEQ multiplex PCR; TCRdb's copy has only in-frame clones and lacks some. The DNA was the basis for D and trimming; V, J and clone size are from that table. The sample carries over 85,000 clones, roughly 76% recorded once. V and J are TRBV4-1 and TRBJ1-2; 7 bases match TRBD1. Sequencing was done on a sample of peripheral blood. The receptor was isolated from a woman aged 60 to 75 with acute or convalescent COVID-19. The DNA of the CDR3 is TGCGCCAGTCGACAGGGTAATGCCGCTAACTATGGCTACACCTTC. Translating it yields CASRQGNAANYGYTF.